This entry features one TCR beta chain sequence. This record belongs to a study of blood T cell repertoires in COVID-19. Profiling relied on immunoSEQ multiplex PCR, and the TCRdb table lists in-frame clones only, not all of them. The top ten hold around 1.7% of the sample, which has approximately 25,000 clones, nearly 90% seen once. Germline loops: CDR1 DFQATT, CDR2 SNEGSKA (reference sequence). V lost 3 bases to trimming and J lost 1 base; unmatched junction nucleotides: 0. This CDR3 is built from 14 residues. V usage is TRBV20-1 and J usage is TRBJ2-2, with 9 bases aligning to TRBD2. The TCR was taken from a woman aged 55 to 70 with active COVID-19. Sample: peripheral blood. CDR3 amino acids: CSASSGGNTGELFF. For the CDR3, the DNA is TGCAGTGCTAGTAGCGGGGGGAACACCGGGGAGCTGTTTTTT.